Detailed here is one T cell receptor (beta chain). As yet, its antigen is unknown. Assay used: immunoSEQ multiplex PCR; TCRdb lists only in-frame clones, some missing. The top ten hold 7.5% to 10% of the sample, which has 15,000 to 20,000 clones, roughly 87% seen once. The V gene's germline CDR1 is SEHNR and CDR2 FQNEAQ (reference sequence). J lost 4 bases, V lost 4 bases, and 4 bases had no gene match. This CDR3 comprises 14 residues. The data derive from a study of somatic mutations in cytotoxic T cells in rheumatoid arthritis. At the level of the study: Patients had approximately 33 ml EDTA blood drawn right after diagnosis, before any treatment.

Findings and limits, study-wide: Per patient, the largest CD8+ clone was found to exceed 20% of CD8+ cells in about an eighth of the roughly 60 cases. There was no significant difference in CD8+ T-cell clonality between rheumatoid arthritis patients and age-matched healthy controls. Antigen specificity of the expanded CD8+ clones was not determined.

The sequenced sample was CD8+ T cells sorted from blood. The TCR was taken from an adult with rheumatoid arthritis. The gene calls are TRBV7-9 and TRBJ2-7, with 10 positions matching TRBD2. CDR3 loop: CASSSRTSGYEQYF. CDR3 DNA: TGTGCCAGCAGCTCCCGGACTAGCGGTTACGAGCAGTACTTC.